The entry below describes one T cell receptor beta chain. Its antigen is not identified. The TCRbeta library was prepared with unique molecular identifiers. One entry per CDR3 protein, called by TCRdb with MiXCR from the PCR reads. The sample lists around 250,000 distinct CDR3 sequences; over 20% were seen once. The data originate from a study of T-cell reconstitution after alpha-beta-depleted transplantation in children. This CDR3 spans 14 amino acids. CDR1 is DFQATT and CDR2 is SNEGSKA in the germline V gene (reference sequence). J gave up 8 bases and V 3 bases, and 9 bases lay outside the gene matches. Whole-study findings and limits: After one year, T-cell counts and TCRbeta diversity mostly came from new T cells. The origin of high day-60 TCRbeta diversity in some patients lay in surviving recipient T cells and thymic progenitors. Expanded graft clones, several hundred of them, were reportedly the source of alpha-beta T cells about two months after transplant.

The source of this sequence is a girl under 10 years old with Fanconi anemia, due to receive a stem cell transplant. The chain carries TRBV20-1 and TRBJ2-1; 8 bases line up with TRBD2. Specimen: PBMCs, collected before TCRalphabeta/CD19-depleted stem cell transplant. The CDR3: CSASMKRGMDEQFF. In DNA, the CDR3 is TGCAGTGCTAGTATGAAGCGGGGGATGGATGAGCAGTTCTTC.